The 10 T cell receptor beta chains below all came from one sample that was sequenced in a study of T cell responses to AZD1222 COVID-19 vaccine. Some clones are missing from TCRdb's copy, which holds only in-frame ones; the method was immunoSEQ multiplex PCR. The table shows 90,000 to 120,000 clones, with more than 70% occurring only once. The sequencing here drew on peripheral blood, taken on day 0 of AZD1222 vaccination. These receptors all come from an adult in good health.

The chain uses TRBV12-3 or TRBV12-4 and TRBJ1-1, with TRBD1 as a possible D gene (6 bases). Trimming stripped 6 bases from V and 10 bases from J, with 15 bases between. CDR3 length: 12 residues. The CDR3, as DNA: TGTGCCAGCAGCGTCCAGGGGTCTCGAGCTTTCTTT. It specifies CASSVQGSRAFF.

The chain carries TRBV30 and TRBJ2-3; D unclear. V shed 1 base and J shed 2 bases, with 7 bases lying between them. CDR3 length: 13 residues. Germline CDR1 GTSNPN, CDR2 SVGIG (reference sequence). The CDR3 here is CAWSGDLTDTQYF. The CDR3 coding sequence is TGTGCCTGGAGTGGTGACCTCACAGATACGCAGTATTTT. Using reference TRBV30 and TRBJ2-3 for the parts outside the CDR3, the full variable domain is SQTIHQWPATLVQPVGSPLSLECTVEGTSNPNLYWYRQAAGRGLQLLFYSVGIGQISSEVPQNLSASRPQDRQFILSSKKLLLSDSGFYLCAWSGDLTDTQYFGPGTRLTVL.

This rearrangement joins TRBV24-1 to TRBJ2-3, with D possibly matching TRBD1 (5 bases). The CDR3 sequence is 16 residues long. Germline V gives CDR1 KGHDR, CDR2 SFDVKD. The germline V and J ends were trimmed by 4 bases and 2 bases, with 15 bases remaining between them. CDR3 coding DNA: TGTGCCACCAGTGACAGGGCCACCCTACCCACAGATACGCAGTATTTT. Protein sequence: CATSDRATLPTDTQYF.

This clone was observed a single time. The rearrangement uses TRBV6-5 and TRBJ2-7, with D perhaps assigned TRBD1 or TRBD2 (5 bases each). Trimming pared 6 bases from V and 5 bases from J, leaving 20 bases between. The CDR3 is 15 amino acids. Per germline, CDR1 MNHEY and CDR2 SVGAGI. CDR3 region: CASSSKYGHGDEQYF. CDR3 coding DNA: TGTGCCAGCAGCTCGAAATACGGACACGGGGACGAGCAGTACTTC.

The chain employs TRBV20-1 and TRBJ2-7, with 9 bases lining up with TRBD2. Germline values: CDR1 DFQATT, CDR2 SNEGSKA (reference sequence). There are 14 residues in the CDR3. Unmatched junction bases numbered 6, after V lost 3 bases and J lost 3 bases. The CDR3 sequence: CSASLSREGYEQYF. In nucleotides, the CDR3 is TGCAGTGCTAGTCTTTCGCGGGAGGGCTACGAGCAGTACTTC.

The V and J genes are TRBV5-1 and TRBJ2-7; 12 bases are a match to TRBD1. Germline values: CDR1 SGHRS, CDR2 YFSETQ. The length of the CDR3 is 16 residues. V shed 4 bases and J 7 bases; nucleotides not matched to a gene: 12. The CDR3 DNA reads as TGCGCCAGCAGCCTAGGGGGGACAGGGGGCCAAGGAGAGCAGTACTTC. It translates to CASSLGGTGGQGEQYF.

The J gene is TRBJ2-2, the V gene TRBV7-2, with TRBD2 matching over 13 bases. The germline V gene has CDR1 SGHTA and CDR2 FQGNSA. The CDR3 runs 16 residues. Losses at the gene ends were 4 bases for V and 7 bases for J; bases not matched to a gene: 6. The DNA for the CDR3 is TGTGCCAGCAGCTACAGGACTAGCGGGAGCGGCGGGGAGCTGTTTTTT. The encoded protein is CASSYRTSGSGGELFF. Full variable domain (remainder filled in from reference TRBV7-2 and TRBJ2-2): GAGVSQSPSNKVTEKGKDVELRCDPISGHTALYWYRQSLGQGLEFLIYFQGNSAPDKSGLPSDRFSAERTGGSVSTLTIQRTQQEDSAVYLCASSYRTSGSGGELFFGEGSRLTVL.

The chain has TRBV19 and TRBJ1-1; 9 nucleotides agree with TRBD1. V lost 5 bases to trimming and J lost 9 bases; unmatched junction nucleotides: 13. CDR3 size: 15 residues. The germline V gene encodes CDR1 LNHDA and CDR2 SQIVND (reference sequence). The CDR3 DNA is TGTGCCAGTAGTCCCCGGGACAGGGCCTCAGGGAAAGCTTTCTTT. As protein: CASSPRDRASGKAFF.

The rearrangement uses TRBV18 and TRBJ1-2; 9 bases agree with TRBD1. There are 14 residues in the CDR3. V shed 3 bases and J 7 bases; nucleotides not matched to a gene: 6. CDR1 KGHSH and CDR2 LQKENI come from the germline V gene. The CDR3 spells CASSPTGGSSGYTF. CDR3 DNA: TGTGCCAGCTCACCTACAGGGGGCTCGTCTGGCTACACCTTC.

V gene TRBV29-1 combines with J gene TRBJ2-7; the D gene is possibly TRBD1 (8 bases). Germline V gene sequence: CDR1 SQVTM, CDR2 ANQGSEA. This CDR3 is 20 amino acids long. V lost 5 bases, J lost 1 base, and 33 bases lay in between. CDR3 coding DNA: TGCAGCGTTAAACAGGGGGAGCTGACTAGTGGGCTAGCGGCATCCTACGAGCAGTACTTC. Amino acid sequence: CSVKQGELTSGLAASYEQYF.